Presented here are 2 T cell receptor beta chains from one specimen sequenced in a study of memory CD4+ T cells and cytomegalovirus serostatus. TCRdb's copy holds only in-frame clones and misses some; the assay was immunoSEQ multiplex PCR. The profile covers 45,000 to 50,000 clones, with 60% to 80% appearing a single time and 0.61% taken by the ten largest. The sort gate was single viable CD3+CD4+CD8-CD45RO+ cells for memory CD4+ T cells. The sample comprised memory CD4+ T cells from blood. The receptor source for this set is an adult in good health and CMV-seronegative.

The table lists this clone with a few counts. V and J are TRBV6-4 and TRBJ1-6; no reliable D call. V lost 6 bases to trimming and J lost 0 bases, with 18 bases between them. There are 18 residues in the CDR3. The germline gives CDR1 MRHNA, CDR2 SNTAGT. The CDR3 reads CASSEEELPSSYNSPLHF. The CDR3 nucleotides are TGTGCCAGCAGCGAAGAGGAATTGCCTAGCTCCTATAATTCACCCCTCCACTTT.

This clone has only a few counts. The chain uses TRBV15 and TRBJ1-3; 7 bases match TRBD1. Germline CDR1 and CDR2: LNHNV and YYDKDF (reference sequence). The V and J ends lost 1 base and 0 bases, in that order; junction bases with no gene match: 3. This CDR3 is built from 16 residues. This chain's CDR3 is CATSRGGTASGNTIYF. The CDR3 DNA sequence: TGTGCCACCAGCAGAGGGGGGACAGCCTCTGGAAACACCATATATTTT.